This T cell receptor (beta chain) was sequenced in a study of response to subunit inactivated influenza vaccine. Study-level findings and limits: Every seasonal influenza vaccination brings in few new T cells, the authors suggested.

This clonotype came up many times. Its antigen remains unidentified. TCRdb independently ran MiXCR on the RT-PCR reads; one entry per CDR3 protein. Altogether fewer than 700,000 distinct CDR3 sequences are present, 10% to 15% being singletons, with the ten largest covering about an eighth. This receptor was taken from a man aged 45-65 years who received an inactivated influenza vaccine. The sample was PBMCs from blood, taken 45 days after vaccination.

CDR3 region: CASSSRLNTGELFF. CDR3 in DNA: TGTGCCAGCAGCAGCCGCTTAAACACCGGGGAGCTGTTTTTT. The chain links TRBV7-3 to TRBJ2-2; no clear D. Trimming stripped 5 bases from V and 2 bases from J, with 9 bases between. This CDR3 contains 14 residues. Germline values: CDR1 SGHTA, CDR2 FQGTGA.